The 10 T cell receptor beta chains below were found in one sample sequenced in a study of blood T cell repertoires in COVID-19. The method was immunoSEQ multiplex PCR; TCRdb's version includes in-frame clones alone and lacks a portion of them. The sample lists 100,000 to 150,000 clones; around 88% were seen once. Sequences were obtained from peripheral blood. All receptors derive from a man older than 75 with active or convalescent COVID-19.

The chain couples TRBV11-2 to TRBJ2-7, with D possibly being TRBD1 (6 bases). V was shortened by 5 bases and J by 3 bases, with 8 bases between the two germline ends. Germline V gene lookup returns CDR1 SGHAT and CDR2 FQNNGV. CDR3 size: 12 residues. This chain's CDR3 is CASSRDIYEQYF. The CDR3 nucleotides read TGTGCCAGCAGCCGGGACATCTACGAGCAGTACTTC.

This sequence joins TRBV7-9 and TRBJ2-1; D possibly corresponds to TRBD2 (5 bases). In germline, CDR1 is SEHNR, CDR2 FQNEAQ (reference sequence). V shed 1 base and J shed 9 bases, with 7 bases lying between them. This CDR3 has 12 amino acids. The CDR3 nucleotides read TGTGCCAGCAGCTTAGTGACTACTGAGCAGTTCTTC. It translates to CASSLVTTEQFF.

The rearrangement uses TRBV5-6 and TRBJ2-1, with 10 nucleotides matching TRBD2. Germline V CDR1 and CDR2: SGHDT, YYEEEE. V trimming: 0 bases; J trimming: 3 bases; junction bases outside the gene matches: 6. This CDR3 is 17 amino acids long. The chain's CDR3 is CASSLGPVAGGYNEQFF. CDR3 DNA sequence: TGTGCCAGCAGCTTGGGACCAGTAGCGGGGGGCTACAATGAGCAGTTCTTC.

The chain carries TRBV27 and TRBJ2-7, with 11 nucleotides matching TRBD1. Trimming took 3 bases from V and 6 from J; bases not matched to a gene: 1. CDR1 and CDR2 from the germline V gene are MNHEY and SMNVEV (reference sequence). The CDR3 totals 13 residues. CDR3: CASSFGTGGEQYF. In DNA form, the CDR3 reads TGTGCCAGCAGTTTTGGGACAGGGGGCGAGCAGTACTTC.

This clone was seen at least ten times. V gene TRBV7-9 combines with J gene TRBJ1-2, with D unclear. Looked up from germline, CDR1 is SEHNR and CDR2 is FQNEAQ (reference sequence). The ends were cut back, 5 bases at V and 8 bases at J, with 24 bases in the middle. The CDR3 runs to 16 residues. The CDR3 region has the DNA TGTGCCAGCAGCCAACACCAGAACAGCCTAATAACAGGCTACACCTTC. This translates into CASSQHQNSLITGYTF.

This chain uses TRBV15 with TRBJ2-3; 9 bases match TRBD1. Germline assignment: CDR1 LNHNV and CDR2 YYDKDF (reference sequence). This CDR3 is 15 amino acids long. V dropped 2 bases and J dropped 1; count of bases not matched to a gene: 1. This CDR3 reads CATSRRTGGTDTQYF. The CDR3 DNA reads TGTGCCACCAGCAGAAGGACAGGGGGCACAGATACGCAGTATTTT.

The chain is built from TRBV7-9 and TRBJ2-3; 7 bases are a match to TRBD2. The J segment lost 2 bases and the V segment lost 5 bases, leaving 10 bases of the junction unmatched. Germline V lookup: CDR1 SEHNR, CDR2 FQNEAQ (reference sequence). The CDR3 covers 16 residues. The CDR3: CASSLGYGGYTDTQYF. In nucleotides, the CDR3 is TGTGCCAGCAGCCTGGGTTACGGGGGGTACACAGATACGCAGTATTTT.

The CDR3 loop is CASSEDNSKTQYF. The CDR3 DNA sequence: TGTGCCAGCAGTGAAGATAACTCTAAGACCCAGTACTTC. This chain connects TRBV25-1 to TRBJ2-5; D is undetermined. CDR1 is MGHDK and CDR2 is SYGVNS in the germline V gene. Trimming left V 2 bases short and J 6 bases short, with 10 bases between. This CDR3 has 13 amino acids.

The chain is built from TRBV6-5 and TRBJ1-6; 7 bases are shared with TRBD1. Germline CDR1 reads MNHEY; CDR2 reads SVGAGI. V was clipped by 0 bases and J by 5 bases; unmatched bases: 1. The CDR3 sequence is 15 residues long. The CDR3 coding sequence is TGTGCCAGCAGTTACTCCGGGACAGATAATTCACCCCTCCACTTT. Translated, it gives CASSYSGTDNSPLHF.

The J gene is TRBJ2-1, the V gene TRBV20-1; tentatively, D is TRBD1 (5 bases). The germline V gene encodes CDR1 DFQATT and CDR2 SNEGSKA (reference sequence). Trimming removed 4 bases from V and 8 bases from J, with 9 bases in between. The CDR3 runs 11 residues. The chain's CDR3 is CSATGFDEQFF. The CDR3 nucleotides are TGCAGTGCTACAGGGTTCGATGAGCAGTTCTTC.